Listed below are T cell receptor beta chains from one sample, sequenced in a study of T cell responses to AZD1222 COVID-19 vaccine. The repertoire was sequenced with immunoSEQ multiplex PCR; TCRdb's copy has only in-frame clones and lacks some. The data hold approximately 180,000 clones, with 70% to 90% observed a single time. Sample: peripheral blood, taken 28 days after the second dose of the MenACWY control vaccine. These TCRs come from an adult who received the MenACWY meningococcal vaccine as a control. Each CDR3 is given with its conserved first and last residue. Each record gives: CDR3 DNA, CDR3 protein, D gene, V gene, J gene, clone size. D genes are given only for firm matches. Clone size, where shown, is once, few, many, or a class for clones that have expanded.

TGTGCCAGCAGCCGAACGGGACAGGGGGATTCGGATGGCTACACCTTC,CASSRTGQGDSDGYTF,TRBD1,TRBV3-1/TRBV3-2,TRBJ1-2,.
TGTGCCAGCAGTTACTTCCCGAGCAATCAGCCCCAGCATTTT,CASSYFPSNQPQHF,.,TRBV6-2/TRBV6-3,TRBJ1-5,.
TGTGCCAGTAGTGACTGGGAAAAACTGTTTTTT,CASSDWEKLFF,.,TRBV19,TRBJ1-4,.
TGCAGCGTGGGGGGCGAGGGTAGCGGAACCTACGAGCAGTACTTC,CSVGGEGSGTYEQYF,.,TRBV29-1,TRBJ2-7,.
TGTGCCACTGGGACAAGGGTAGATACGCAGTATTTT,CATGTRVDTQYF,.,TRBV19,TRBJ2-3,.
TGTGCCAGCAGCTCGCAATCCGGGGGGTGGGAGCAGTACTTC,CASSSQSGGWEQYF,TRBD2,TRBV7-2,TRBJ2-7,.
TGTGCCAGCTCACAGGGGGGAAGAGAGACCCAGTACTTC,CASSQGGRETQYF,.,TRBV18,TRBJ2-5,.
TGTGCCAGTAGTCCGCGGACTTACTATGGCTACACCTTC,CASSPRTYYGYTF,.,TRBV19,TRBJ1-2,.
TGCAGTGCTCGTGGAGCTAACTATGGCTACACCTTC,CSARGANYGYTF,.,TRBV20-1,TRBJ1-2,.
TGTGCCAGCTCACCGCGCCTAGCTGACGATGAGCAGTTCTTC,CASSPRLADDEQFF,.,TRBV18,TRBJ2-1,.
TGTGCCAGCAGTACAACAGGGCTTGGATCACCCCTCCACTTT,CASSTTGLGSPLHF,.,TRBV28,TRBJ1-6,.
TGCGCCAGCAGCCTAGAAATGAACACCGGGGAGCTGTTTTTT,CASSLEMNTGELFF,.,TRBV5-1,TRBJ2-2,.
TGTGCCAGCAGCCTAACGACAGGGAAAGAGACCCAGTACTTC,CASSLTTGKETQYF,TRBD1,TRBV7-9,TRBJ2-5,.
TGCGCCAGCAGCTCCCTAGCGGGAGGGAGCAATGAGCAGTTCTTC,CASSSLAGGSNEQFF,TRBD2,TRBV5-1,TRBJ2-1,.
TGTGCCAGCAGTTACACGGGCCGCTACTACGAGCAGTACTTC,CASSYTGRYYEQYF,.,TRBV27,TRBJ2-7,few
TGTGCCAGCAGCTTAGCGTTGGGACGGTCGGGTGCCTACGAGCAGTACTTC,CASSLALGRSGAYEQYF,.,TRBV7-9,TRBJ2-7,.
TGTGCCAGCAGCTTAGAACAGGGTCGAGGCTACACCTTC,CASSLEQGRGYTF,.,TRBV7-9,TRBJ1-2,few
TGTGCCAGCAGCTTGGAGGGGAACACCATATATTTT,CASSLEGNTIYF,.,TRBV5-4,TRBJ1-3,.
TGCAGCGTTGGAGAGACGCAGGGTTCACCCCTCCACTTT,CSVGETQGSPLHF,.,TRBV29-1,TRBJ1-6,.
TGTGCCAGCAGCTTAGATGGCCCTGGAAACACCATATATTTT,CASSLDGPGNTIYF,.,TRBV7-2,TRBJ1-3,.
TGTGCCAGCAGTAAGGGGGATCAGGAAAAACTGTTTTTT,CASSKGDQEKLFF,.,TRBV28,TRBJ1-4,.
TGCGCCAGCAGCCCGGGCGGGACAGGGCTCTATGGCTACACCTTC,CASSPGGTGLYGYTF,TRBD1,TRBV5-1,TRBJ1-2,.
TGTGCCAGTCCGAGACGGGGGGCGGGCGAACTGTTTTTT,CASPRRGAGELFF,.,TRBV19,TRBJ1-4,.
TGTGCCATCAGAAGGACAGGGGAAAACTCTGGGGCCAACGTCCTGACTTTC,CAIRRTGENSGANVLTF,TRBD1,TRBV10-3,TRBJ2-6,.
TGTGCCAGCAGTGAAGGGATTTGGGTCGCCTCCCCCTCTGGAAACACCATATATTTT,CASSEGIWVASPSGNTIYF,.,TRBV2,TRBJ1-3,.
TGTGCCACCTCCCCGGGTGGCCTTAAGACCGGGGAGCTGTTTTTT,CATSPGGLKTGELFF,.,TRBV28,TRBJ2-2,.
TGTGCCAGCAGTCTACAGATGAACACTGAAGCTTTCTTT,CASSLQMNTEAFF,.,TRBV6-4,TRBJ1-1,.
TGTGCTAGTGGTCCTGGGACAGGGGCCTCTGGAAACACCATATATTTT,CASGPGTGASGNTIYF,TRBD1,TRBV12-5,TRBJ1-3,.
TGTGCCACCAGCAGAGCTCCTGTCAGGGGTCGTCAGCCCCAGCATTTT,CATSRAPVRGRQPQHF,.,TRBV15,TRBJ1-5,once
TGTGCCAGTAGTATATGGACAGCGAACACCGGGGAGCTGTTTTTT,CASSIWTANTGELFF,.,TRBV19,TRBJ2-2,once
TGTGCCATCAGTGACGAAGGGACAGGGGCTGGCAATCAGCCCCAGCATTTT,CAISDEGTGAGNQPQHF,TRBD1,TRBV10-3,TRBJ1-5,.
TGTGCCAGCAGCTTAGGGACGGCGACCACAGATACGCAGTATTTT,CASSLGTATTDTQYF,.,TRBV11-3,TRBJ2-3,once
TGTGCCAGCAGCCAGGGATATGAAGAGACCCAGTACTTC,CASSQGYEETQYF,.,TRBV3-1/TRBV3-2,TRBJ2-5,.
TGCAGCGCGTCCAGGGTGTTGGATGGGGATACGCAGTATTTT,CSASRVLDGDTQYF,.,TRBV29-1,TRBJ2-3,.
TGTGCCAGCAGCGTAGGGTCTCCCGGGCCCTGGGCCTCCTACGAGCAGTACTTC,CASSVGSPGPWASYEQYF,.,TRBV9,TRBJ2-7,.
TGCGCCAGCAGCTTGGAGGGGCAGGGGGCGTACACTGAAGCTTTCTTT,CASSLEGQGAYTEAFF,TRBD1,TRBV5-1,TRBJ1-1,.
TGTGCCAGTGGGGATGGGTACGAGCAGTACTTC,CASGDGYEQYF,.,TRBV19,TRBJ2-7,.
TGTGCCAGCAGTCCCGACTGGGTTAGCAATCAGCCCCAGCATTTT,CASSPDWVSNQPQHF,.,TRBV2,TRBJ1-5,.
TGTGCCAGCAAACAGGGGGCCTACTATGGCTACACCTTC,CASKQGAYYGYTF,TRBD1,TRBV7-9,TRBJ1-2,.
TGTGCCAGCAGGCGGCACGACAGGGGAGACACTGAAGCTTTCTTT,CASRRHDRGDTEAFF,TRBD1,TRBV6-5,TRBJ1-1,.
TGTGCCAGCAAAATAGGGGTCTCCTACGAGCAGTACTTC,CASKIGVSYEQYF,.,TRBV28,TRBJ2-7,.
TGTGCCAGCAGCCTTATGTACGGGGTTGATTTAGGCTACACCTTC,CASSLMYGVDLGYTF,.,TRBV7-9,TRBJ1-2,.
TGTGCCTTCGGAGGGGACACGCCCCAGTACTTC,CAFGGDTPQYF,.,TRBV7-9,TRBJ2-7,.
TGCAGCGTTGAATTCACCGGGGAGCTGTTTTTT,CSVEFTGELFF,.,TRBV29-1,TRBJ2-2,.
TGTGCCAGCAGCTCTAGGGGCGGCAGCACTGAAGCTTTCTTT,CASSSRGGSTEAFF,.,TRBV9,TRBJ1-1,few
TGTGCAAGTCGCTTAGTCCGAGGTTGCGGGAGGGCCATCAATGAGCAGTTCTTC,CASRLVRGCGRAINEQFF,.,TRBV12-2,TRBJ2-1,once
TGTGCCAGCAGCTTGGTTTATGCAGGGATAAATGAGCAGTTCTTC,CASSLVYAGINEQFF,.,TRBV5-6,TRBJ2-1,.
TGTGCCAGCAGCTTAGATTGGAAGGGACGGGAAGCTTTCTTT,CASSLDWKGREAFF,.,TRBV11-2,TRBJ1-1,once
TGTGCCAGCAGTGTCTCCTATCTGACGGTGAACACTGAAGCTTTCTTT,CASSVSYLTVNTEAFF,.,TRBV6-1,TRBJ1-1,.
TGTGCCAGTAGTATTAGACAGGGGGGACAGCCCCAGCATTTT,CASSIRQGGQPQHF,TRBD1,TRBV19,TRBJ1-5,.
TGTGCCAGCAGGTATCAGGGGGCTAATGAAAAACTGTTTTTT,CASRYQGANEKLFF,TRBD1,TRBV28,TRBJ1-4,once
TGTGCCAGCTCCAGCCTGGGCGGGAGTAGCGAGACCCAGTACTTC,CASSSLGGSSETQYF,TRBD2,TRBV6-5,TRBJ2-5,.
TGTGCCAGCAGGGATCGTGGAAACACCATATATTTT,CASRDRGNTIYF,.,TRBV2,TRBJ1-3,.